Listed below are T cell receptor beta chains from one sample, sequenced in a study of immune evolution from preneoplasia to lung adenocarcinoma. Libraries were prepared by immunoSEQ multiplex PCR; TCRdb keeps only in-frame clonotypes and omits some of them. The table includes over 30,000 clones, about 74% detected once. The sample comprised FFPE invasive lung adenocarcinoma tissue. The receptors shown here come from a person between 55 and 70 years old with lung adenocarcinoma. CDR3s include the opening cysteine and the closing phenylalanine or tryptophan. Each record gives: J gene, clone size, V gene, D gene, CDR3 DNA, CDR3 protein. D genes are given only for firm matches. The size entry is marked missing in some rows and otherwise reads once, few, many or a size class.

TRBJ1-3	medium-sized	TRBV19	-	TGTGCCAGTGGCCTGGTGGCCTCTGGAAACACCATATATTTT	CASGLVASGNTIYF
TRBJ2-1	-	TRBV29-1	-	TGCAGCGTAGCGACTGGGGATGAGCAGTTCTTC	CSVATGDEQFF
TRBJ2-3	-	TRBV5-4	TRBD2	TGTGCCAGCAGCTCACGGACTAGCGGAGATACGCAGTATTTT	CASSSRTSGDTQYF
TRBJ1-1	-	TRBV10-3	-	TGTGCCACTACCCCACAATCTCAGGGACGCCAAGAAGCTTTCTTT	CATTPQSQGRQEAFF
TRBJ2-2	-	TRBV18	TRBD1	TGTGCCAGCTCACACGACAGGGAGACATTTGGCGGGGAGCTGTTTTTT	CASSHDRETFGGELFF
TRBJ2-7	-	TRBV7-2	-	TGTGCCAGCAGTCCCGATGTCCTTTCCTACGAGCAGTACTTC	CASSPDVLSYEQYF
TRBJ1-5	-	TRBV21-1	-	TGTGCCAGCAGCCCACCCCAACCCCGGGACAGCCATAGCAATCAGCCCCAGCATTTT	CASSPPQPRDSHSNQPQHF
TRBJ2-1	-	TRBV10-3	TRBD1	TGTGCCAGCAGGGGGTCCTACAATGAGCAGTTCTTC	CASRGSYNEQFF
TRBJ1-2	-	TRBV30	TRBD1	TGTGCCAAGGGACAGGGGAACTATGGCTACACCTTC	CAKGQGNYGYTF
TRBJ2-7	-	TRBV7-7	TRBD1	TGTGCTAGCAGCTTAGACAGGGATCACCACGAGCAGTACTTC	CASSLDRDHHEQYF
TRBJ2-4	-	TRBV20-1	-	TGCAGTGTCCGGGCGGGCATTCAGTACTTC	CSVRAGIQYF
TRBJ2-1	few	TRBV7-2	-	TGTGCCAGCTTAAGGAGTCGAGAGCAGTTCTTC	CASLRSREQFF
TRBJ2-2	-	TRBV2	TRBD2	TGTGCCAGCAGTGGTCGACTAGCGGGAGTAGGGGAGCTGTTTTTT	CASSGRLAGVGELFF
TRBJ1-1	-	TRBV11-2	-	TGTGCCAGCAGCTTAATCAGCCCAGGAGGGGCTTTCTTT	CASSLISPGGAFF
TRBJ1-1	-	TRBV11-3	-	TGTGCCAGCAGCTTGCGGGGGAGGGAAGCTTTCTTT	CASSLRGREAFF
TRBJ2-1	few	TRBV27	TRBD2	TGTGCCAGCACAAGACTAACCCTTGGGACTAGCGGGAGGGACACCTCCTACAATGAGCAGTTCTTC	CASTRLTLGTSGRDTSYNEQFF
TRBJ2-3	-	TRBV6-1	TRBD2	TGTGCCAGCAGTAGGAGCGGGGAGGCAGATACGCAGTATTTT	CASSRSGEADTQYF
TRBJ1-4	-	TRBV30	-	TGTGCCTGGAGTCTGAAAGAAAAACTGTTTTTT	CAWSLKEKLFF
TRBJ2-1	many	TRBV9	-	TGTGCCAGCAGCGTAGGAGGAGGGTCCTACAATGAGCAGTTCTTC	CASSVGGGSYNEQFF
TRBJ2-6	-	TRBV6-5	-	TGTGCCAGCAGCAGGATTTCTGGGGCCAACGTCCTGACTTTC	CASSRISGANVLTF
TRBJ2-7	-	TRBV30	TRBD1	TGTGCCTGGAGCCCGGACAGGGCGCAAGAGCAGTACTTC	CAWSPDRAQEQYF
TRBJ2-3	few	TRBV5-4	TRBD1	TGTGCCAGCAGCCCCGACAGGGGATCGGATACGCAGTATTTT	CASSPDRGSDTQYF
TRBJ1-2	-	TRBV28	-	TGTGCCAGCACCCTACCGGGTGCTCGGGGTGGCTACACCTTC	CASTLPGARGGYTF
TRBJ1-1	-	TRBV5-4	-	TGTGCCAGCAGCTGGGGGGGGCGAGGTATGAACACTGAAGCTTTCTTT	CASSWGGRGMNTEAFF
TRBJ2-3	-	TRBV9	-	TGTGCCAGCAGCGTAAGTAGCGGCAGCACAGATACGCAGTATTTT	CASSVSSGSTDTQYF
TRBJ2-2	-	TRBV5-1	TRBD2	TGCGCCAGCAGCTTGGGATTACTAGCGGGAGGGCCTAACACCGGGGAGCTGTTTTTT	CASSLGLLAGGPNTGELFF
TRBJ1-1	-	TRBV30	TRBD1	TGTGCCTGGGGGCAGGGGGTCACTGAAGCTTTCTTT	CAWGQGVTEAFF
TRBJ2-5	-	TRBV25-1	-	TGTGCCAGCAGTGAAGCTGGAGCACAAGAGACCCAGTACTTC	CASSEAGAQETQYF
TRBJ2-2	-	TRBV28	-	TGTGCCAGCAGTTTTGGACAGACGAACACCGGGGAGCTGTTTTTT	CASSFGQTNTGELFF
TRBJ1-4	-	TRBV4-2	TRBD1	TGTGCCAGCAGCCTGGCCCCAGGGGGAAAACTGTTTTTT	CASSLAPGGKLFF
TRBJ2-5	-	TRBV19	TRBD2	TGTGCCAGTAGTCTCGCGGGGGTAAAGGAGACCCAGTACTTC	CASSLAGVKETQYF
TRBJ1-2	-	TRBV7-9	-	TGTGCCAGCAGCCCACGCACAGGAATGGGGTATGGCTACACCTTC	CASSPRTGMGYGYTF
TRBJ1-4	-	TRBV4-1	-	TGCGCCAGCAGTCGATATTCCTCCGGGGCCCTAATAAATGAAAAACTGTTTTTT	CASSRYSSGALINEKLFF
TRBJ1-2	few	TRBV7-2	-	TGTGCCAGCAGCTTAGGGACGGGCCTTGGCTATGGCTACACCTTC	CASSLGTGLGYGYTF
TRBJ2-5	-	TRBV19	TRBD2	TGTGCCAGTAGTATAGCTACTTTTAGCGGGGACACACTCAAGACCCAGTACTTC	CASSIATFSGDTLKTQYF
TRBJ2-1	-	TRBV6-1	TRBD1	TGTGCCAGCAGTGGCCGGGACAGGGGGCCATTTGAGCAGTTCTTC	CASSGRDRGPFEQFF
TRBJ1-2	-	TRBV28	-	TGTGCCAGCAGTCTTCCTGTGGGGGGTGGCTACACCTTC	CASSLPVGGGYTF
TRBJ1-1	-	TRBV7-2	-	TGTGCCAGCAGCTTATCGCCGGGGAACACTGAAGCTTTCTTT	CASSLSPGNTEAFF
TRBJ1-5	-	TRBV19	-	TGTGCCAGTAGTATATGGGGGGGTCAGCCCCAGCATTTT	CASSIWGGQPQHF
TRBJ1-2	-	TRBV6-5	-	TGTGCCAGCAGTTACAAAGCTAACTATGGCTACACCTTC	CASSYKANYGYTF